Given below is one T cell receptor (beta chain) in context. This sample is part of a study of blood T cells in healthy people across ages. Between the trimmed V and J ends, which lost 5 bases and 2 bases, there was a span of 15 bases. The CDR3 sequence is 14 residues long. Germline values: CDR1 SQVTM, CDR2 ANQGSEA. A second PCR of about 7 to 11 cycles used a sample-barcoded 5' primer and a J-beta primer mix. TCRdb re-derived calls from the 5' RACE reads in MiXCR, one entry per CDR3 protein. The sample has hundreds of thousands of distinct CDR3 sequences, around 50% seen once. This TCR was sampled from a woman at least 80 years old in good health. The sequenced material came from blood. J is TRBJ1-2 and V is TRBV29-1; D is uncertain. The CDR3 DNA sequence: TGCAGCGTTAGCGGACGGATCGGGAACTATGGCTACACCTTC. It is translated as CSVSGRIGNYGYTF.